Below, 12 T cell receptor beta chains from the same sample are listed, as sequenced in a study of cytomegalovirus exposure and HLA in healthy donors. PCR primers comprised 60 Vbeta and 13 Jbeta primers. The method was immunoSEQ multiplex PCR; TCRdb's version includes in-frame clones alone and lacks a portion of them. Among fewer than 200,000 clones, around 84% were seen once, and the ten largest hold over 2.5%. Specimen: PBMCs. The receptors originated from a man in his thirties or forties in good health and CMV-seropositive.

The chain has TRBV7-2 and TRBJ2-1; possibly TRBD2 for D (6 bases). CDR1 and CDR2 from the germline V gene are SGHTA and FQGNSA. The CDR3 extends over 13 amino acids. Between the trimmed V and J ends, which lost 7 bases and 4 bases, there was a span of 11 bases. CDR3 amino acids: CASIPSVYNEQFF. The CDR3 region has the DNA TGTGCCAGCATCCCTAGCGTTTACAATGAGCAGTTCTTC.

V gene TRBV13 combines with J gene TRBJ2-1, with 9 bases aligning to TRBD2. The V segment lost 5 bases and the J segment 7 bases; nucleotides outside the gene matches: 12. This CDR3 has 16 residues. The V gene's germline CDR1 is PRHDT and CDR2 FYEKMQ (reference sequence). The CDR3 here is CASSPWSGRNKNEQFF. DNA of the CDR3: TGTGCCAGCAGCCCCTGGAGCGGGAGGAATAAGAATGAGCAGTTCTTC.

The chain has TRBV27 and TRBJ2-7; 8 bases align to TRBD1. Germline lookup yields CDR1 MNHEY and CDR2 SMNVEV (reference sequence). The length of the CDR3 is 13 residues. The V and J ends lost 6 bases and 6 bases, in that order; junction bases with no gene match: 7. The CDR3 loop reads CASSPRDRREQYV. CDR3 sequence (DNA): TGTGCCAGCAGCCCAAGGGACAGGCGCGAGCAGTACGTC.

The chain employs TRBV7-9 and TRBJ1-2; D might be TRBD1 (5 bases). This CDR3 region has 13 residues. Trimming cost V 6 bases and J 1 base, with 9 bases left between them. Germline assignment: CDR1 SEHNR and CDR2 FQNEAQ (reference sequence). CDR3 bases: TGTGCCAGCAGTGCGGGGGTTAACTATGGCTACACCTTC. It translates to CASSAGVNYGYTF. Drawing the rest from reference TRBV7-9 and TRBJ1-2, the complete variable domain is DTGVSQNPRHKITKRGQNVTFRCDPISEHNRLYWYRQTLGQGPEFLTYFQNEAQLEKSRLLSDRFSAERPKGSFSTLEIQRTEQGDSAMYLCASSAGVNYGYTFGSGTRLTVV.

This CDR3 is CASQGAYEQYF. The CDR3 DNA is TGTGCCAGCCAGGGTGCCTACGAGCAGTACTTC. This chain joins TRBV11-3 and TRBJ2-7, with a tentative D call TRBD1 (5 bases). The CDR3 runs to 11 residues. Per germline, CDR1 SGHNT and CDR2 YENEEA. V was cut by 8 bases and J by 2 bases, with 7 bases left in between.

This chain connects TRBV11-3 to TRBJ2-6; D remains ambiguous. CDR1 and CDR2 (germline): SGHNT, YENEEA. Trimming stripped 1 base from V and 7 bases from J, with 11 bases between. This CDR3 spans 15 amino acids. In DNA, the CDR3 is TGTGCCAGCAGCTTAGGACATTTTGAAGCCAACGTCCTGACTTTC. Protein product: CASSLGHFEANVLTF.

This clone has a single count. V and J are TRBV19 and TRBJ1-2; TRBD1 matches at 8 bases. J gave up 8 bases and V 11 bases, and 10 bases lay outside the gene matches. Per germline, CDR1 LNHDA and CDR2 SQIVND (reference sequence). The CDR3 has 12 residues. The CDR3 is CASSDRVEGYTF. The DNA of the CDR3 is TGTGCCTCTTCGGACAGGGTAGAGGGCTACACCTTC.

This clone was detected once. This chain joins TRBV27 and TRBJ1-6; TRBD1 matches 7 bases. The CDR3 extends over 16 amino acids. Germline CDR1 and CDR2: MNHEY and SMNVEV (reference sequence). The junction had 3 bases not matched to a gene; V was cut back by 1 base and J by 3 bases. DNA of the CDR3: TGTGCCAGCAGTTTATTACAGGGGATCTATAATTCACCCCTCCACTTT. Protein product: CASSLLQGIYNSPLHF.

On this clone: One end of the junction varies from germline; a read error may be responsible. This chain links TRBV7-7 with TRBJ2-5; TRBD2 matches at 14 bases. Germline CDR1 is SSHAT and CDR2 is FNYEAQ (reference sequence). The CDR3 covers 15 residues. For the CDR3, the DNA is TGTGCTAGCAGCGGGGGACTAGCGGGGGAAGAGACCCAGTACTTC. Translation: CASSGGLAGEETQYF.

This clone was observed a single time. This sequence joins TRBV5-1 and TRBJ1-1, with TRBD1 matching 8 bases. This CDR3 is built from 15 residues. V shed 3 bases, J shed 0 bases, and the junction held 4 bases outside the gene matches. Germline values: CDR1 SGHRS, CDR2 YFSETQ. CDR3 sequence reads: CASSYTDRVNTEAFF. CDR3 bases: TGCGCCAGCAGCTACACGGACAGGGTGAACACTGAAGCTTTCTTT.

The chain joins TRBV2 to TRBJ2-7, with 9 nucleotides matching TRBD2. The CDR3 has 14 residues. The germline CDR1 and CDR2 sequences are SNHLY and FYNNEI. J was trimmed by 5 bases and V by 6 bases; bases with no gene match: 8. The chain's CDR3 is CASRPWAGGDEQYV. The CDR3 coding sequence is TGTGCCAGCAGACCTTGGGCGGGAGGGGACGAGCAGTACGTC.

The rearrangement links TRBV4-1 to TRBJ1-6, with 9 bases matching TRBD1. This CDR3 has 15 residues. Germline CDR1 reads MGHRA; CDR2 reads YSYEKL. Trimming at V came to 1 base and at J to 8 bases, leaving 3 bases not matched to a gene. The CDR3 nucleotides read TGCGCCAGCAGCCAAGCGGGACAGGGTCATTCACCCCTCCACTTT. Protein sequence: CASSQAGQGHSPLHF.